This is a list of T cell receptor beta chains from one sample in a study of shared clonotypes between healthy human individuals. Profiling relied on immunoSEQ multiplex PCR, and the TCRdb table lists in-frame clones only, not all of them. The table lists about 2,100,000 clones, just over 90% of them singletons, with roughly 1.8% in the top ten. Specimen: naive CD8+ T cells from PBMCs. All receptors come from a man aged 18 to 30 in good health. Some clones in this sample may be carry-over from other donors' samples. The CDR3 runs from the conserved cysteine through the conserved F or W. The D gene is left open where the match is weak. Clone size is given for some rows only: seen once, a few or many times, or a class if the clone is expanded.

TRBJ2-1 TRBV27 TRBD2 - CASSSGTSGSSEQFF TGTGCCAGCAGTTCCGGGACTAGCGGGAGTTCTGAGCAGTTCTTC
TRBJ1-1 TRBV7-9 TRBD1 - CASNLLFRGLRTEAFF TGTGCCAGCAACCTTTTATTCAGGGGGCTGAGGACTGAAGCTTTCTTT
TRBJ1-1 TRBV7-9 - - CASSPAQMGYTEAFF TGTGCCAGCAGCCCCGCACAGATGGGGTACACTGAAGCTTTCTTT
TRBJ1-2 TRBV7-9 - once CASSFEEKANYGYTF TGTGCCAGCAGCTTTGAAGAAAAAGCTAACTATGGCTACACCTTC
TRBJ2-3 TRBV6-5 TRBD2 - CASSYDAGGRTDTQYF TGTGCCAGCAGTTACGACGCGGGAGGGCGCACAGATACGCAGTATTTT
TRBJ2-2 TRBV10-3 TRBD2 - CAIRRGSGYLGTGELFF TGTGCCATCAGGAGGGGTAGCGGGTACCTTGGCACCGGGGAGCTGTTTTTT
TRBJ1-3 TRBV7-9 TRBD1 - CASSSGTGVSGNTIYF TGTGCCAGCAGCAGCGGGACAGGGGTTTCTGGAAACACCATATATTTT
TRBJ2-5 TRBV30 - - CAWRKRGVETQYF TGTGCCTGGAGGAAGAGGGGCGTAGAGACCCAGTACTTC
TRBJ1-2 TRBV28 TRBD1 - CASSQGQGYGYTF TGTGCCAGCAGTCAGGGACAGGGCTATGGCTACACCTTC
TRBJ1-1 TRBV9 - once CASSVGNSKAEAFF TGTGCCAGCAGCGTCGGGAACAGTAAGGCTGAAGCTTTCTTT
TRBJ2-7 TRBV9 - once CASSPRSAYEQYF TGTGCCAGCAGCCCACGGAGCGCCTACGAGCAGTACTTC
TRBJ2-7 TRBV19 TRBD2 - CASSMSGSVFEQYF TGTGCCAGTAGTATGAGCGGGAGTGTCTTCGAGCAGTACTTC
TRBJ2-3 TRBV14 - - CASSQEFSLTDTQYF TGTGCCAGCAGCCAAGAATTCAGCCTCACAGATACGCAGTATTTT
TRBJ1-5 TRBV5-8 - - CASSSVSINQPQHF TGTGCCAGCAGCTCTGTATCTATAAATCAGCCCCAGCATTTT
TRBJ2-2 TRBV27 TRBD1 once CASSPRDRDTGELFF TGTGCCAGCAGTCCCCGGGACAGGGACACCGGGGAGCTGTTTTTT
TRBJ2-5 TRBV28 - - CASSLLRAIQETQYF TGTGCCAGCAGTTTATTAAGAGCAATTCAAGAGACCCAGTACTTC
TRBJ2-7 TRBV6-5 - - CASSYSAHYEQYF TGTGCCAGCAGTTACTCGGCGCACTACGAGCAGTACTTC
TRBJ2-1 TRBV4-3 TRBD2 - CASSRVTSGMGGEQFF TGCGCCAGCAGCCGAGTAACTAGCGGGATGGGAGGCGAGCAGTTCTTC
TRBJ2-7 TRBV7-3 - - CASSLGRGVSYEQYF TGTGCCAGCAGCTTAGGAAGGGGTGTGTCCTACGAGCAGTACTTC
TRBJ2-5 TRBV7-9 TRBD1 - CASSSRQGTQETQYF TGTGCCAGCAGCTCGCGACAGGGTACCCAAGAGACCCAGTACTTC
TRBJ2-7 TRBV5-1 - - CASSLARGNWNEQYF TGCGCCAGCAGCTTGGCTCGGGGCAACTGGAACGAGCAGTACTTC
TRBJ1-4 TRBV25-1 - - CASSDPSHSIATNEKLFF TGTGCCAGCAGTGACCCGTCGCACTCAATTGCAACTAATGAAAAACTGTTTTTT
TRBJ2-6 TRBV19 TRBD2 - CASWASGASGANVLTF TGTGCCAGTTGGGCTAGCGGGGCATCTGGGGCCAACGTCCTGACTTTC
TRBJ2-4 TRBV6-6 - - CASYGVEGAKNIQYF TGTGCCAGTTACGGGGTCGAAGGAGCCAAAAACATTCAGTACTTC
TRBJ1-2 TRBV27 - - CASSPLGEGGDGYTF TGTGCCAGCAGCCCCCTTGGGGAAGGTGGCGATGGCTACACCTTC
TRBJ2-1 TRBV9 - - CASSVVGDKKREQFF TGTGCCAGCAGCGTAGTTGGGGACAAAAAACGTGAGCAGTTCTTC
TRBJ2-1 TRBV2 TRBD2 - CASRDRGGTSGIEQFF TGTGCCAGCAGAGACCGTGGGGGGACTAGCGGGATTGAGCAGTTCTTC
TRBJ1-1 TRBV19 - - CASMRVREVNTEAFF TGTGCCAGTATGCGGGTCAGGGAAGTGAACACTGAAGCTTTCTTT
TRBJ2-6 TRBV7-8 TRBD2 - CASSAGDGRVGANVLTF TGTGCCAGCAGCGCGGGGGACGGGAGGGTTGGGGCCAACGTCCTGACTTTC
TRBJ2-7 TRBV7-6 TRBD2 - CASSFRLAGSEQYF TGTGCCAGCAGCTTTAGGCTAGCGGGATCCGAGCAGTACTTC
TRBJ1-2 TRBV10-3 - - CAIRYHYGYTF TGTGCCATCAGGTACCACTATGGCTACACCTTC
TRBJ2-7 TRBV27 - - CASSLSIRGHTSYEQYF TGTGCCAGCAGTTTATCGATCAGGGGCCATACGTCCTACGAGCAGTACTTC
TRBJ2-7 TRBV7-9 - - CASTGSYEQYF TGTGCCAGCACGGGCTCCTACGAGCAGTACTTC
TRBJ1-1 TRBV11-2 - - CASSLEGRMNTEAFF TGTGCCAGCAGCTTGGAGGGACGGATGAACACTGAAGCTTTCTTT
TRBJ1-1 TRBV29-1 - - CSVEPQTGDTEAFF TGCAGCGTTGAGCCACAGACGGGGGACACTGAAGCTTTCTTT
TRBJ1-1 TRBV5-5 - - CASSYRRGTEAFF TGTGCCAGCAGCTACAGGCGTGGCACTGAAGCTTTCTTT
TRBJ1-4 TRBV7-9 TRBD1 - CASSSGSDRVEEKLFF TGTGCCAGCAGCTCGGGATCGGACAGGGTAGAAGAAAAACTGTTTTTT
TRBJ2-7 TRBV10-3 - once CAISETESYEQYF TGTGCCATCAGTGAGACGGAGTCCTACGAGCAGTACTTC
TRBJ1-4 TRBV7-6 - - CASSLGGPSGKLFF TGTGCCAGCAGCTTAGGAGGGCCCTCCGGAAAACTGTTTTTT
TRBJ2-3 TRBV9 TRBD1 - CASSVADRVRDTQYF TGTGCCAGCAGCGTAGCGGACAGGGTCAGAGATACGCAGTATTTT
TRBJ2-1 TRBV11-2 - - CASSLVSGSLVHYTDEQFF TGTGCCAGCAGCTTAGTATCGGGGTCTCTAGTTCATTATACGGATGAGCAGTTCTTC
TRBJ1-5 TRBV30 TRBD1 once CAWSGGQYSNQPQHF TGTGCCTGGTCAGGGGGCCAGTATAGCAATCAGCCCCAGCATTTT
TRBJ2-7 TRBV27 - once CASSPIRGQDYEQYF TGTGCCAGCAGTCCCATACGGGGTCAAGACTACGAGCAGTACTTC
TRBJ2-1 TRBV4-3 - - CASSQDSQNPEYNEQFF TGCGCCAGCAGCCAAGATTCACAGAACCCTGAGTACAATGAGCAGTTCTTC